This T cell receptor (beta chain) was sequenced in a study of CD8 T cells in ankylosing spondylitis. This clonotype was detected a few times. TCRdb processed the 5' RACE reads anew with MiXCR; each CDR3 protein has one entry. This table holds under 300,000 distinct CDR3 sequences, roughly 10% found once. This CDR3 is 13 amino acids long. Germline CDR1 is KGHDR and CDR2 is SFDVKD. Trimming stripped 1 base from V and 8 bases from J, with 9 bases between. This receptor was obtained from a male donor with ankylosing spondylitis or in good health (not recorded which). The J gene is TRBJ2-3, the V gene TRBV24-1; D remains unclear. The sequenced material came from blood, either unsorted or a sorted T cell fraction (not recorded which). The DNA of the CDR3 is TGTGCCACCAGTGATTTAAGGGCAGCTACGCAGTATTTT. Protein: CATSDLRAATQYF.